The 24 T cell receptor beta chains reported below all come from one sample, sequenced in a study of T cell changes during pregnancy in multiple sclerosis. This table comes from immunoSEQ multiplex PCR, and its TCRdb copy is limited to in-frame clones, with some not included. Of 30,000 to 40,000 clones listed, just over 90% are singletons. Sequencing used CD4+ T cells from peripheral blood mononuclear cells, obtained in the third trimester of pregnancy. Receptors originate from a female donor with multiple sclerosis, enrolled in a pregnancy study.

The CDR3 DNA reads as TGTGCCAGCAGTTACTCCCAGCCCAATTACTACGAGCAGTACTTC. Protein product: CASSYSQPNYYEQYF. The chain carries TRBV6-6 and TRBJ2-5; D remains ambiguous. Near its end, the DNA agrees better with TRBJ2-7, so the J call may be wrong. The germline CDR1 and CDR2 sequences are MNHNY and SVGAGI (reference sequence). The CDR3 runs 15 residues.

The chain is built from TRBV29-1 and TRBJ1-1; tentative D call: TRBD1 (6 bases). Per the germline V gene, CDR1 is SQVTM and CDR2 is ANQGSEA. This CDR3 contains 14 residues. V was pared by 5 bases and J by 1 base, with 14 bases between. DNA of the CDR3: TGCAGCGTTCCCAGGACAGAGACGAACACTGAAGCTTTCTTT. It specifies CSVPRTETNTEAFF.

The V and J genes are TRBV28 and TRBJ2-3, with D unresolved. Germline-derived CDR1 and CDR2 are MDHEN and SYDVKM. The V end lost 9 bases, the J end lost 1 base, and 8 bases lay between the germline ends. This CDR3 region has 12 residues. This CDR3 is CASTGRTDTQYF. CDR3 coding DNA: TGTGCCAGTACGGGTCGCACAGATACGCAGTATTTT.

This chain connects TRBV27 to TRBJ2-7; TRBD1 aligns across 9 bases. The germline CDR1 and CDR2 sequences are MNHEY and SMNVEV (reference sequence). The ends lost 10 bases at V and 4 bases at J; junction bases unmatched: 8. This CDR3 region has 13 residues. CDR3 sequence reads: CATSGQGIYEQYF. The CDR3 DNA follows: TGTGCCACTTCGGGACAGGGCATTTACGAGCAGTACTTC.

This clone was observed a single time. The gene calls are TRBV5-1 and TRBJ1-4, with 9 bases that match TRBD1. The CDR3 is made up of 15 amino acids. With V trimmed by 4 bases and J by 8 bases, 9 bases remained unmatched. Germline CDR1 SGHRS, CDR2 YFSETQ. The CDR3, as DNA: TGCGCCAGCAGCCAAATACAGGGGGCGCGAGAAAAACTGTTTTTT. It encodes CASSQIQGAREKLFF.

V and J are TRBV5-5 and TRBJ2-2, with D perhaps TRBD2 (6 bases). The ends were cut back, 1 base at V and 4 bases at J, with 11 bases in the middle. This CDR3 spans 15 amino acids. Germline assignment: CDR1 SGHKS and CDR2 YYEKEE (reference sequence). The CDR3: CASSLTGEVTGELFF. CDR3 bases: TGTGCCAGCAGCTTGACGGGAGAGGTCACCGGGGAGCTGTTTTTT. The full variable domain, its missing parts supplied by reference TRBV5-5 and TRBJ2-2, is DAGVTQSPTHLIKTRGQQVTLRCSPISGHKSVSWYQQVLGQGPQFIFQYYEKEERGRGNFPDRFSARQFPNYSSELNVNALLLGDSALYLCASSLTGEVTGELFFGEGSRLTVL.

V is TRBV7-2 and J is TRBJ2-6; D not certain. CDR3 size: 15 residues. V lost 5 bases and J lost 0, with 8 bases in between. CDR1 is SGHTA and CDR2 is FQGNSA in the germline V gene. CDR3 nucleotides: TGTGCCAGCAGCAACTCTGGCTCTGGGGCCAACGTCCTGACTTTC. Translating it yields CASSNSGSGANVLTF. Drawing the rest from reference TRBV7-2 and TRBJ2-6, the complete variable domain is GAGVSQSPSNKVTEKGKDVELRCDPISGHTALYWYRQSLGQGLEFLIYFQGNSAPDKSGLPSDRFSAERTGGSVSTLTIQRTQQEDSAVYLCASSNSGSGANVLTFGAGSRLTVL.

The V and J genes are TRBV7-8 and TRBJ2-1, with TRBD2 matching over 8 bases. The V segment lost 5 bases and the J segment 9 bases; nucleotides outside the gene matches: 15. The CDR3 is 16 amino acids. Germline CDR1 and CDR2: SGHVS and FQNEAQ. The CDR3 DNA sequence: TGTGCCAGCAGCCTAAACCCTGTCGGTAGCGGGACTGAGCAGTTCTTC. It specifies CASSLNPVGSGTEQFF.

This rearrangement joins TRBV2 to TRBJ1-4; the D is unclear. CDR1 SNHLY and CDR2 FYNNEI come from the germline V gene. V lost 6 bases and J lost 4, with 6 bases in between. The CDR3 has 12 amino acids. The chain's CDR3 is CASRQINEKLFF. The CDR3 nucleotides read TGTGCCAGCAGACAGATTAATGAAAAACTGTTTTTT.

The gene calls are TRBV10-3 and TRBJ1-1, with TRBD1 as a possible D gene (6 bases). The germline gives CDR1 ENHRY, CDR2 SYGVKD. V was shortened by 11 bases and J by 0 bases, with 13 bases between the two germline ends. There are 13 residues in the CDR3. The CDR3 region has the DNA TGTGCCCTACGACAGGACATGAACACTGAAGCTTTCTTT. This sequence encodes CALRQDMNTEAFF.

The chain carries TRBV6-6 and TRBJ1-2; 7 bases align to TRBD1. This CDR3 spans 14 amino acids. Germline V gives CDR1 MNHNY, CDR2 SVGAGI (reference sequence). Trimming cost V 3 bases and J 4 bases; bases outside gene matches: 5. The CDR3 DNA follows: TGTGCCAGCAGTTATTCCGGGACAGCCTATGGCTACACCTTC. Encoded protein: CASSYSGTAYGYTF.

In its sample, this clone was seen a few times. The chain's CDR3 is CASSLGAGYTF. CDR3 DNA: TGTGCCAGCAGCTTAGGCGCGGGCTACACCTTC. The chain has TRBV7-9 and TRBJ1-2; D is unresolved. Trimming stripped 1 base from V and 8 bases from J, with 5 bases between. CDR1 and CDR2 from the germline V gene are SEHNR and FQNEAQ (reference sequence). The CDR3 loop spans 11 amino acids.

This clone has a single count. The genes are TRBV7-9 and TRBJ2-7; D unclear. Trimming shortened V by 7 bases and J by 2 bases, and 15 bases separated the two germline ends. The CDR3 is 14 amino acids. Per the germline V gene, CDR1 is SEHNR and CDR2 is FQNEAQ (reference sequence). The CDR3 nucleotides read TGTGCCAGCACCAAATTCGACATTCCCTACGAGCAGTACTTC. Translating gives CASTKFDIPYEQYF. Together with reference TRBV7-9 and TRBJ2-7, the CDR3 gives the full variable domain: DTGVSQNPRHKITKRGQNVTFRCDPISEHNRLYWYRQTLGQGPEFLTYFQNEAQLEKSRLLSDRFSAERPKGSFSTLEIQRTEQGDSAMYLCASTKFDIPYEQYFGPGTRLTVT.

This clone occurred a few times. This chain uses TRBV5-4 with TRBJ2-3; D possibly corresponds to TRBD1 (6 bases). The ends were cut back, 3 bases at V and 0 bases at J, with 8 bases in the middle. Germline CDR1 and CDR2: SGHNT and YYREEE (reference sequence). This CDR3 has 14 residues. The CDR3 DNA is TGTGCCAGCAGCTGGGACATAAGCACAGATACGCAGTATTTT. Its translation: CASSWDISTDTQYF.

V and J are TRBV7-2 and TRBJ1-5; 9 bases are shared with TRBD1. CDR3 length equals 15 residues. Per the germline V gene, CDR1 is SGHTA and CDR2 is FQGNSA. Trimming at V came to 5 bases and at J to 6 bases, leaving 8 bases not matched to a gene. In nucleotides, the CDR3 is TGTGCCAGCAGCCTACAGACAGGGGGACCTCAGCCCCAGCATTTT. Residues: CASSLQTGGPQPQHF.

The chain couples TRBV5-1 to TRBJ2-3; 11 nucleotides agree with TRBD2. The length of the CDR3 is 16 residues. Germline CDR1 is SGHRS and CDR2 is YFSETQ. V lost 0 bases and J lost 3; bases outside the gene matches: 3. CDR3 sequence (DNA): TGCGCCAGCAGCTTGGTAGCGGGAGGGCCGACAGATACGCAGTATTTT. It codes for CASSLVAGGPTDTQYF.

The V gene is TRBV5-1, the J gene TRBJ2-1; no clear D. In germline, CDR1 is SGHRS, CDR2 YFSETQ. CDR3 length: 14 residues. The V end lost 4 bases, the J end lost 6 bases, and 14 bases lay between the germline ends. The CDR3 DNA reads as TGCGCCAGCAGCGTAACAGACCCTCGCAATGAGCAGTTCTTC. Amino acids: CASSVTDPRNEQFF. The variable domain in full, with the rest retrieved from reference TRBV5-1 and TRBJ2-1, is KAGVTQTPRYLIKTRGQQVTLSCSPISGHRSVSWYQQTPGQGLQFLFEYFSETQRNKGNFPGRFSGRQFSNSRSEMNVSTLELGDSALYLCASSVTDPRNEQFFGPGTRLTVL.

The chain is built from TRBV11-2 and TRBJ2-7; 7 bases are a match to TRBD1. Germline V gives CDR1 SGHAT, CDR2 FQNNGV. This CDR3 comprises 15 residues. The junction had 17 bases not matched to a gene; V was cut back by 8 bases and J by 7 bases. CDR3 amino acids: CASAAVQGVRREQYF. CDR3 coding DNA: TGTGCCAGCGCAGCGGTTCAGGGGGTCAGGAGGGAGCAGTACTTC.

This clone was observed a handful of times. CDR3 DNA: TGTGCCAGCAGCGGCCTTATGGGTAGAGGTGAGCAGTTCTTC. Its protein product is CASSGLMGRGEQFF. This chain uses TRBV9 with TRBJ2-1; no reliable D call. Germline-derived CDR1 and CDR2 are SGDLS and YYNGEE. CDR3 length equals 14 residues. Trimming left V 3 bases short and J 9 bases short, with 16 bases between. The whole variable domain, filled in from reference TRBV9 and TRBJ2-1, reads DSGVTQTPKHLITATGQRVTLRCSPRSGDLSVYWYQQSLDQGLQFLIQYYNGEERAKGNILERFSAQQFPDLHSELNLSSLELGDSALYFCASSGLMGRGEQFFGPGTRLTVL.

The chain links TRBV13 to TRBJ2-3; no firm D call. CDR3 size: 13 residues. The germline CDR1 and CDR2 sequences are PRHDT and FYEKMQ (reference sequence). Deletions cut 0 bases from V and 4 bases from J, with 5 bases between. The CDR3 here is CASSLGPADTQYF. The CDR3 coding sequence is TGTGCCAGCAGCTTAGGCCCAGCAGATACGCAGTATTTT.

V is TRBV30 and J is TRBJ1-2; unclear D gene. Germline loops: CDR1 GTSNPN, CDR2 SVGIG (reference sequence). This CDR3 comprises 12 residues. The CDR3 sequence is CAHTRGWDGYTF. The CDR3 nucleotides read TGTGCTCATACACGCGGTTGGGATGGCTACACCTTC. Full variable domain (missing parts from reference TRBV30 and TRBJ1-2): SQTIHQWPATLVQPVGSPLSLECTVEGTSNPNLYWYRQAAGRGLQLLFYSVGIGQISSEVPQNLSASRPQDRQFILSSKKLLLSDSGFYLCAHTRGWDGYTFGSGTRLTVV.

The table lists this clone with a few counts. Other DNA sequences from this sample encode an identical CDR3 as well. This chain connects TRBV6-1 to TRBJ2-7; 12 bases are a match to TRBD2. V lost 8 bases and J lost 7; bases outside the gene matches: 6. There are 13 residues in the CDR3. Germline V gives CDR1 MNHNS, CDR2 SASEGT. This CDR3 is CASLTSGRGEQYF. CDR3 bases: TGTGCCAGCTTGACTAGCGGGAGAGGGGAGCAGTACTTC.

The chain couples TRBV9 to TRBJ2-3, with a tentative D call TRBD2 (5 bases). The CDR3 has 15 residues. The V end lost 0 bases, the J end lost 6 bases, and 14 bases lay between the germline ends. CDR1 is SGDLS and CDR2 is YYNGEE in the germline V gene. CDR3 protein: CASSVAGTGIDTQYF. CDR3 in DNA: TGTGCCAGCAGCGTAGCTGGAACGGGAATCGATACGCAGTATTTT.

The CDR3 loop reads CASRGQTRYGYTF. For the CDR3, the DNA is TGTGCCAGCCGGGGACAGACCCGGTATGGCTACACCTTC. The V call is TRBV2, the J call TRBJ1-2, with 7 bases that match TRBD1. Germline trimming cut 8 bases from V and 5 bases from J; bases unmatched to any gene: 8. This CDR3 spans 13 amino acids. CDR1 and CDR2 (germline): SNHLY, FYNNEI.